This T cell receptor beta chain was captured in a study of neurological immune-mediated disorders (dated by TCRdb to the late 2010s). Concerning the study at large: The study compared peripheral blood TCR-beta repertoires of HTLV-I-associated myelopathy (HAM/TSP) patients, multiple sclerosis patients and healthy controls using UMI-based sequencing. Alongside PBMC samples, the set of around 99 TCR-beta libraries contained longitudinal samples, technical triplicates, and paired CD4+ and CD8+ T-cell subsets that had been sorted. Of the 68 subjects in the cohort, around 15 were HAM/TSP patients, some 35 were multiple sclerosis patients, and about 20 were healthy controls. Broader findings and caveats from the paper: TCR clonal expansion was highest in HAM/TSP patients and lowest in MS patients, with MS patients falling below even healthy controls. Across subjects, expanded clones never shared an identical CDR3 amino acid sequence, which suggests that the TCR-beta repertoires in every group were private.

Ten or more counts support this clonotype. No cognate antigen has been identified for it. Base qualities were left out, and no much larger clone turns up one base away. The healthy controls were volunteers from a blood bank in Maryland, USA. Unsorted PBMC libraries were generated from 2 million PBMCs stored in RNAlater at -80 °C until RNA extraction. Peripheral blood underwent Ficoll-Hypaque density gradient centrifugation to isolate PBMCs, which were then cryopreserved in liquid nitrogen. Its CDR3 holds 13 amino acids, cysteine through phenylalanine. Only CDR3 DNA is held: 39 bases, read in frame from base 1. V is reduced by 4 bases and J by 6 bases, leaving a spacing of 10 bases between them. According to the germline V gene (reference sequence), CDR1 reads LGHDT and CDR2 reads YNNKEL. cDNA was synthesized by template-switch 5'RACE using a primer with a 10-nucleotide random unique molecular identifier that tagged each TCR transcript. Every sequencing run yielded over 190 million TCR-beta sequences covering 15-18 subjects. The RNeasy kit was used to extract total RNA. TCR-beta VDJ regions were amplified with primers for the TCR constant region and the 5'RACE anchor, using the KAPA Real-time Library Amplification kit. A first PCR added sample indexes and Illumina adaptors, after which a second PCR increased the library yield. After Ampure bead purification, the roughly 650 bp TCR product was size-selected on a 2% E-gel SizeSelection system. Before pooling, library quality was assessed on a Bioanalyzer, concentration was determined with Qubit, and library quantification was performed with the Kapa Library Quantification kit. Paired-end 2 x 150 bp sequencing of the libraries was performed on an Illumina HiSeq 2500. To increase sequence diversity, roughly 24-32% phiX was spiked into each library pool. The source study handled its data this way. The UMI-based MiGEC pipeline processed quality-filtered reads and removed over 75% of raw TCR sequences during error correction. VDJ genes were aligned to IMGT germline references, and clonotypes were defined by unique CDR3 amino acid sequence plus V-J genes. Clonal expansion, Shannon diversity and CDR3 relatedness (CalcPairwiseDistances, ClusterSamples) were evaluated with VDJtools, and phylogenetic trees were built with CLCbio workbench. Expanded clones were defined as having at least 8 unique UMIs, based on coefficient-of-variation modelling across technical triplicates. TCRdb reanalyzed the raw reads on its own, using fastp at Q25 for trimming and MiXCR for clone calling, and kept in-frame beta chains. Every distinct CDR3 protein forms one entry, paired with its most common genes and DNA. The V and J calls, along with clone size, are taken from TCRdb and not from the paper's own processing. The sample table holds almost 30,000 distinct CDR3 sequences, of which about 12% were seen once. About 5.3% of the sample lies in the top ten.

The sequenced sample was PBMCs. The chain couples TRBV3-1 to TRBJ2-1, and TRBD2 may be the D gene, going by 6 matching bases. This clonotype was obtained from a woman aged 55-70 years in good health. The CDR3 reads as follows: CASSPPGVNEQFF. The sequenced DNA: TGTGCCAGCAGCCCTCCGGGGGTCAATGAGCAGTTCTTC.